Here is one T cell receptor (beta chain) with its context. CDR1 and CDR2 (germline): SGHDN, FVKESK. J gave up 7 bases and V 2 bases, and 7 bases lay outside the gene matches. CDR3 size: 15 residues. Repertoires were generated with immunoSEQ multiplex PCR, while TCRdb's copy carries only in-frame clones and drops some. The sample yields over 25,000 clones, around 90% seen once. These data come from a study of T cells in tuberculosis. This chain joins TRBV14 and TRBJ2-4; 8 bases align to TRBD1. The TCR was taken from a donor aged 10-29 years with latent tuberculosis or without tuberculosis infection. The specimen was PBMCs. The CDR3 reads CASSQRTGQGNIQYF. The CDR3, as DNA: TGTGCCAGCAGCCAAAGGACAGGGCAGGGGAACATTCAGTACTTC.